Below are 30 T cell receptor beta chains sequenced from a single sample in a study of beta chain features in type 1 diabetes. The study reverse transcribed the entire isolated RNA, so it sequenced expressed TCRB transcripts. Libraries were prepared by immunoSEQ multiplex PCR; TCRdb keeps only in-frame clonotypes and omits some of them. In the table there are fewer than 350,000 clones, 7% to 9% of which are singletons. Sequencing input: central memory CD4+ T cells from blood. These receptors originate from a woman aged 18-30 years in good health.

This clone was counted ten times or more. The genes are TRBV28 and TRBJ2-1; possibly TRBD2 for D (6 bases). From germline, CDR1 is MDHEN and CDR2 SYDVKM. Between the trimmed V and J ends, which lost 4 bases and 0 bases, there was a span of 7 bases. This CDR3 has 14 amino acids. The DNA of the CDR3 is TGTGCCAGCAGTTACGGGGGCTCCTACAATGAGCAGTTCTTC. As protein: CASSYGGSYNEQFF.

The table lists this clone with a few counts. This chain uses TRBV18 with TRBJ2-7; 8 bases align to TRBD1. After removal of 1 base from V and 5 bases from J, the junction contained 4 bases not matched to a gene. The CDR3 sequence is 14 residues long. Germline values: CDR1 KGHSH, CDR2 LQKENI. Here the CDR3 DNA reads TGTGCCAGCTCACCACAGGACAGGGTTGACGAGCAGTACGTC. Translated: CASSPQDRVDEQYV.

This clone was seen a few times. The rearrangement links TRBV7-9 to TRBJ2-7; D unresolved. V was trimmed by 5 bases and J by 12 bases, leaving 17 bases between them. Germline CDR1 and CDR2: SEHNR and FQNEAQ (reference sequence). The CDR3 spans 12 residues. In nucleotides, the CDR3 is TGTGCCAGCAGCCCACGAGGCAGCGCTATGTACTTC. Amino acid sequence: CASSPRGSAMYF.

This clone was counted a few times. The chain recombines TRBV9 with TRBJ2-5; D perhaps matches TRBD1 (6 bases). V shed 3 bases and J shed 1 base, with 16 bases lying between them. CDR1 and CDR2 (germline): SGDLS, YYNGEE. This CDR3 comprises 16 residues. The CDR3 sequence: CASSAHPTGTQETQYF. The CDR3 nucleotides are TGTGCCAGCAGCGCCCACCCGACAGGAACCCAAGAGACCCAGTACTTC.

V gene TRBV15 combines with J gene TRBJ2-2, with 8 bases that match TRBD1. J was trimmed by 6 bases and V by 0 bases; bases with no gene match: 0. The CDR3 sequence is 14 residues long. Germline CDR1 LNHNV, CDR2 YYDKDF (reference sequence). CDR3 nucleotide sequence: TGTGCCACCAGCAGAGACAGGGGGCCCGGGGAGCTGTTTTTT. Encoded protein: CATSRDRGPGELFF.

V and J are TRBV11-2 and TRBJ2-3; D perhaps matches TRBD1 (6 bases). The V end lost 2 bases, the J end lost 3 bases, and 12 bases lay between the germline ends. CDR1 SGHAT and CDR2 FQNNGV come from the germline V gene. This CDR3 region has 15 residues. DNA of the CDR3: TGTGCCAGCAGCTTAAACAGGGCTGCGACAGATACGCAGTATTTT. As protein: CASSLNRAATDTQYF.

This clone was seen more than once but under ten times. The chain recombines TRBV18 with TRBJ2-2; 12 positions match TRBD2. The germline V gene has CDR1 KGHSH and CDR2 LQKENI. The trim removed 4 bases at V and 5 bases at J, leaving 5 bases unmatched. CDR3 length equals 16 residues. The DNA for the CDR3 is TGTGCCAGCTCACAACTAGCGGGAGGTGATACCGGGGAGCTGTTTTTT. Protein product: CASSQLAGGDTGELFF.

V usage is TRBV7-2 and J usage is TRBJ2-5; TRBD1 matches 8 bases. Losses at the gene ends were 5 bases for V and 1 base for J; bases not matched to a gene: 12. The CDR3 covers 17 residues. Looked up from germline, CDR1 is SGHTA and CDR2 is FQGNSA. CDR3 nucleotide sequence: TGTGCCAGCAGCCCCGGACAGGGCATCACTAGCCAAGAGACCCAGTACTTC. Encoded protein: CASSPGQGITSQETQYF.

This clone was counted at least ten times. The V call is TRBV14, the J call TRBJ2-1; D call uncertain. V was cut by 0 bases and J by 6 bases, with 15 bases left in between. The CDR3 sequence is 16 residues long. CDR1 SGHDN and CDR2 FVKESK come from the germline V gene. The CDR3 loop is CASSQDPMVAVNEQFF. CDR3 nucleotides: TGTGCCAGCAGCCAAGATCCGATGGTTGCAGTCAATGAGCAGTTCTTC.

This clone showed up just a few times. This chain connects TRBV30 to TRBJ2-1; D remains unclear. CDR1 GTSNPN and CDR2 SVGIG come from the germline V gene (reference sequence). There are 13 residues in the CDR3. The CDR3 spells CSCMSGRSNEQFF. The CDR3 coding sequence is TGTTCATGTATGTCGGGCAGATCCAATGAGCAGTTCTTC.

The chain recombines TRBV4-2 with TRBJ2-7; 13 positions match TRBD2. The germline gives CDR1 LGHNA, CDR2 YNFKEQ. The V segment lost 1 base and the J segment 8 bases; nucleotides outside the gene matches: 11. CDR3 length: 17 residues. CDR3 in amino acids: CASSQVLGTSGKYKQYF. The CDR3 bases are TGTGCCAGCAGCCAAGTATTGGGGACTAGCGGGAAGTATAAGCAGTACTTC.

This clone has just a few counts. The chain carries TRBV7-8 and TRBJ2-1, with TRBD2 matching over 9 bases. V lost 6 bases, J lost 4 bases, and 10 bases stayed unmatched. Germline V CDR1 and CDR2: SGHVS, FQNEAQ. The CDR3 contains 16 residues. The CDR3 DNA sequence: TGTGCCAGCAGTTGGCTTAGCGGGAGAGTTTACAATGAGCAGTTCTTC. It translates to CASSWLSGRVYNEQFF.

This chain connects TRBV4-2 to TRBJ2-2, with TRBD2 matching over 7 bases. Germline CDR1 reads LGHNA; CDR2 reads YNFKEQ. CDR3 size: 18 residues. With V trimmed by 3 bases and J by 5 bases, 15 bases remained unmatched. The CDR3 sequence: CASSQLFGVPGGTGELFF. CDR3 sequence (DNA): TGTGCCAGCAGCCAGCTATTCGGGGTCCCGGGGGGAACCGGGGAGCTGTTTTTT.

This clone showed up just a few times. This chain uses TRBV14 with TRBJ1-4; D call uncertain. The CDR3 consists of 15 residues. Germline V CDR1 and CDR2: SGHDN, FVKESK. V dropped 4 bases and J dropped 1 base, with 10 bases sitting between them. The CDR3 here is CASSLRSGTNEKLFF. The CDR3 DNA reads TGTGCCAGCAGCCTTCGGTCCGGAACTAATGAAAAACTGTTTTTT.

V and J are TRBV28 and TRBJ2-5; D might be TRBD2 (6 bases). V lost 3 bases and J lost 1, with 9 bases in between. Germline V lookup: CDR1 MDHEN, CDR2 SYDVKM. The CDR3 loop spans 14 amino acids. CDR3 DNA sequence: TGTGCCAGCAGTTTGTGGGACTCCCAAGAGACCCAGTACTTC. Amino acid sequence: CASSLWDSQETQYF.

In its sample, this clone was seen a few times. CDR3: CASRRALRGSYNEQFF. CDR3 DNA sequence: TGTGCCAGCAGACGGGCCCTCCGCGGGTCCTACAATGAGCAGTTCTTC. The gene calls are TRBV28 and TRBJ2-1; D is perhaps TRBD2 (5 bases). Trimming stripped 6 bases from V and 1 base from J, with 16 bases between. Germline V CDR1 and CDR2: MDHEN, SYDVKM. The CDR3 has 16 residues.

This clone showed up just once. This chain links TRBV7-9 with TRBJ2-6, with D uncertain. Germline CDR1 is SEHNR and CDR2 is FQNEAQ (reference sequence). The CDR3 totals 16 residues. The ends were cut back, 3 bases at V and 0 bases at J, with 9 bases in the middle. The CDR3 sequence: CASSFPTVSGANVLTF. In DNA, the CDR3 is TGTGCCAGCAGCTTTCCCACAGTCTCTGGGGCCAACGTCCTGACTTTC.

The chain combines TRBV18 with TRBJ1-1, with 10 nucleotides matching TRBD1. Per germline, CDR1 KGHSH and CDR2 LQKENI. The CDR3 length is 16 residues. Unmatched junction bases numbered 8, after V lost 3 bases and J lost 4 bases. The CDR3: CASSPGQGKLGTEAFF. DNA of the CDR3: TGTGCCAGCTCACCGGGACAGGGGAAGTTAGGCACTGAAGCTTTCTTT.

This clone has just a few counts. The chain joins TRBV15 to TRBJ1-4; D is unclear. Trimming pared 3 bases from V and 7 bases from J, leaving 12 bases between. The germline V gene has CDR1 LNHNV and CDR2 YYDKDF (reference sequence). This CDR3 has 14 amino acids. Written as DNA, the CDR3 is TGTGCCACCAGCAGGGACTTTCCGGGTGAAAAACTGTTTTTT. The encoded protein is CATSRDFPGEKLFF.

This rearrangement joins TRBV27 to TRBJ2-3; D is tentatively TRBD1 or TRBD2 (5 bases each). Germline CDR1 and CDR2: MNHEY and SMNVEV (reference sequence). V lost 2 bases to trimming and J lost 5 bases, with 14 bases between them. The CDR3 loop spans 15 amino acids. CDR3 in DNA: TGTGCCAGCAGTTTAAATGGATTGAGGGGAGATACGCAGTATTTT. This encodes CASSLNGLRGDTQYF.

In its sample, this clone was seen a few times. The DNA for the CDR3 is TGTGCCAGCAGCGGACAGGGGAATCAGCCCCAGCATTTT. Translation gives CASSGQGNQPQHF. V usage is TRBV9 and J usage is TRBJ1-5; 8 bases are shared with TRBD1. Germline CDR1 reads SGDLS; CDR2 reads YYNGEE. After removal of 3 bases from V and 4 bases from J, the junction contained 0 bases not matched to a gene. The CDR3 totals 13 residues.

This clone was detected only a few times. The chain employs TRBV6-6 and TRBJ2-3, with 9 nucleotides matching TRBD2. Germline CDR1 and CDR2: MNHNY and SVGAGI (reference sequence). This CDR3 has 15 amino acids. After removal of 6 bases from V and 2 bases from J, the junction contained 6 bases not matched to a gene. CDR3 bases: TGTGCCAGCAGGAGCGGGGGGCGTGTCACAGATACGCAGTATTTT. This codes for CASRSGGRVTDTQYF.

This clone was seen a few times. V usage is TRBV7-8 and J usage is TRBJ2-1; 8 bases map to TRBD2. V lost 6 bases to trimming and J lost 3 bases; unmatched junction nucleotides: 4. Germline V gives CDR1 SGHVS, CDR2 FQNEAQ. The CDR3 contains 14 residues. The CDR3 reads CASSTREDYNEQFF. CDR3 coding DNA: TGTGCCAGCAGTACGCGGGAGGACTACAATGAGCAGTTCTTC.

Many counts were recorded for this clone. V gene TRBV9 combines with J gene TRBJ1-1, with D possibly matching TRBD1 (6 bases). Trimming took off 0 bases at V and 1 base at J, with 10 bases between the two ends. CDR1 and CDR2 from the germline V gene are SGDLS and YYNGEE. The CDR3 is 15 amino acids. The CDR3: CASSVVPGANTEAFF. The CDR3 DNA reads TGTGCCAGCAGCGTAGTCCCGGGGGCGAACACTGAAGCTTTCTTT.

This clone was observed at least ten times. The chain recombines TRBV29-1 with TRBJ2-6; D gene uncertain. Germline CDR1 SQVTM, CDR2 ANQGSEA. Trimming removed 3 bases at V and 0 bases at J, with 3 bases between. The CDR3 has 13 amino acids. The DNA of the CDR3 is TGCAGCGTTGACGTCTCTGGGGCCAACGTCCTGACTTTC. Translation gives CSVDVSGANVLTF. The full variable domain, rest sourced from reference TRBV29-1 and TRBJ2-6, is SAVISQKPSRDICQRGTSLTIQCQVDSQVTMMFWYRQQPGQSLTLIATANQGSEATYESGFVIDKFPISRPNLTFSTLTVSNMSPEDSSIYLCSVDVSGANVLTFGAGSRLTVL.

J is TRBJ1-4 and V is TRBV2, with a weak D call TRBD1 (6 bases). Germline-derived CDR1 and CDR2 are SNHLY and FYNNEI. The CDR3 loop spans 14 amino acids. V lost 6 bases to trimming and J lost 8 bases, with 16 bases between them. CDR3 residues: CASSETGLGEKLFF. CDR3 coding DNA: TGTGCCAGCAGCGAAACAGGGTTGGGGGAAAAACTGTTTTTT.

A few counts support this clone. The CDR3 protein is CAISDPTGVAGNTIYF. CDR3 bases: TGTGCCATCAGTGACCCGACAGGCGTGGCTGGAAACACCATATATTTT. This chain links TRBV10-3 with TRBJ1-3; D possibly corresponds to TRBD1 (6 bases). The CDR3 is 16 amino acids. The ends were cut back, 3 bases at V and 2 bases at J, with 14 bases in the middle. Germline assignment: CDR1 ENHRY and CDR2 SYGVKD.

This clone has at least ten counts. This chain links TRBV14 with TRBJ2-3; D not certain. This CDR3 comprises 15 residues. Germline assignment: CDR1 SGHDN and CDR2 FVKESK. Deletions cut 0 bases from V and 3 bases from J, with 10 bases between. The CDR3 reads CASSQDGKKTDTQYF. CDR3 coding DNA: TGTGCCAGCAGCCAAGACGGAAAGAAAACAGATACGCAGTATTTT. Looking up the rest from reference TRBV14 and TRBJ2-3 gives the full variable domain: EAGVTQFPSHSVIEKGQTVTLRCDPISGHDNLYWYRRVMGKEIKFLLHFVKESKQDESGMPNNRFLAERTGGTYSTLKVQPAELEDSGVYFCASSQDGKKTDTQYFGPGTRLTVL.

In the case of this clone: Other DNA sequences in the sample encode the same CDR3. The rearrangement links TRBV15 to TRBJ2-7, with 8 bases lining up with TRBD1. This CDR3 is 15 amino acids long. Germline CDR1 is LNHNV and CDR2 is YYDKDF (reference sequence). The V and J ends lost 0 bases and 2 bases, in that order; junction bases with no gene match: 3. The CDR3 spells CATSRERTGTYEQYF. In DNA, the CDR3 is TGTGCCACCAGCAGAGAACGGACAGGGACCTACGAGCAGTACTTC.

A few counts support this clone. The chain employs TRBV29-1 and TRBJ2-3; 10 bases match TRBD1. Germline V CDR1 and CDR2: SQVTM, ANQGSEA. This CDR3 comprises 14 residues. Trimming at V came to 6 bases and at J to 1 base, leaving 4 bases not matched to a gene. The CDR3 sequence: CSVPGTGGTDTQYF. The DNA of the CDR3 is TGCAGCGTCCCTGGGACAGGGGGCACAGATACGCAGTATTTT.